This T cell receptor beta chain is from a study of early T cells in non-severe SARS-CoV-2 infection. Regarding this clonotype: Antigen: not known.

Points from the study as a whole: Sequences matched to VDJdb favored anti-spike CD8 responses, while private and CD4 specificities were missed.

TCRdb called the 5' RACE reads again in MiXCR, with one record for every CDR3 protein. The sample shows 85,000 to 95,000 distinct CDR3 sequences, 16% of them seen only once. CDR3 size: 14 residues. V was shortened by 6 bases and J by 2 bases, with 11 bases between the two germline ends. Germline V CDR1 and CDR2: MNHEY, SVGAGI. Sequenced material: whole blood, taken at baseline. The chain joins TRBV6-5 to TRBJ2-4; tentative D call: TRBD1 (6 bases). The receptor was derived from an adult who was a healthcare worker with PCR-confirmed SARS-CoV-2 infection or an uninfected control (not recorded which). The DNA of the CDR3 is TGTGCCAGCAGCGACAGGTGGTCCAAAAACATTCAGTACTTC. It specifies CASSDRWSKNIQYF.